Given below is one T cell receptor (beta chain) in context. The data are from a study of blood T cell repertoires in COVID-19. Profiling relied on immunoSEQ multiplex PCR, and the TCRdb table lists in-frame clones only, not all of them. The sample carries around 200,000 clones, about nine tenths recorded once. Germline V gene data show CDR1 as SGHRS and CDR2 as YFSETQ. V lost 0 bases, J lost 2 bases, and 12 bases lay in between. This CDR3 region has 15 residues. Sequencing was performed on PBMCs or T cells enriched from blood (not recorded which). The receptor comes from a man aged 30-40 years who had recovered from COVID-19. The chain combines TRBV5-1 with TRBJ2-7; D is perhaps TRBD2 (6 bases). CDR3 in amino acids: CASSLAPGGAYEQYF. DNA of the CDR3: TGCGCCAGCAGCTTGGCCCCCGGGGGTGCCTACGAGCAGTACTTC. Filled out from reference TRBV5-1 and TRBJ2-7, the complete variable domain reads KAGVTQTPRYLIKTRGQQVTLSCSPISGHRSVSWYQQTPGQGLQFLFEYFSETQRNKGNFPGRFSGRQFSNSRSEMNVSTLELGDSALYLCASSLAPGGAYEQYFGPGTRLTVT.